The 6 T cell receptor beta chains listed next were all sequenced from one sample in a study of identical twins (dated by TCRdb to about 2016). The receptor library was made with 5' RACE. TCRdb records Illumina HiSeq 2000 as the sequencer. TCRdb's own reprocessing of the public reads used fastp at Q25 and MiXCR and kept productive beta chains. CDR3 protein sequences are deduplicated, and each keeps its most common genes and DNA. The table for this sample lists about 530,000 distinct CDR3 sequences; 20% to 25% of them were counted only once. The ten largest clones represent 0.45% to 0.5% of the sample. These data were likewise used in another study, on yellow fever vaccine responses in identical twins.

Sample: CD4+ T cells sorted from blood. These receptors were collected from a woman aged 18-29 years in good health.

Only a few counts were recorded for this clonotype. The chain has TRBV29-1 and TRBJ2-1; 8 bases align to TRBD2. The CDR3 sequence is 15 residues long. Trimming at V came to 4 bases and at J to 3 bases, leaving 8 bases not matched to a gene. CDR1 is SQVTM, CDR2 ANQGSEA, per germline. This CDR3 is CSVGPTSGFYNEQFF. CDR3 nucleotides: TGCAGCGTTGGCCCCACTAGCGGTTTCTACAATGAGCAGTTCTTC.

The chain employs TRBV5-1 and TRBJ1-3; TRBD1 aligns across 7 bases. Germline trimming cut 0 bases from V and 0 bases from J; bases unmatched to any gene: 3. Germline CDR1 and CDR2: SGHRS and YFSETQ. The CDR3 spans 16 residues. CDR3 sequence: CASSLGDSYSGNTIYF. The DNA for the CDR3 is TGCGCCAGCAGCTTGGGGGACAGCTACTCTGGAAACACCATATATTTT.

Regarding this clonotype: Possible read error: a much larger clone is one base away. The chain couples TRBV12-3 or TRBV12-4 to TRBJ2-5; D is possibly TRBD1 (6 bases). This CDR3 contains 16 residues. V dropped 3 bases and J dropped 1 base, with 15 bases sitting between them. For the CDR3, the DNA is TGTGCCAGCAGTTTTCAACCCGGGACATGCCAAGAGACCCAGTACTTC. Translated: CASSFQPGTCQETQYF.

This chain links TRBV5-6 with TRBJ2-2; 7 nucleotides align to TRBD1. Germline trimming cut 3 bases from V and 1 base from J; bases unmatched to any gene: 3. This CDR3 is 15 amino acids long. In germline, CDR1 is SGHDT, CDR2 YYEEEE. The chain's CDR3 is CASSSGQLNTGELFF. The DNA for the CDR3 is TGTGCCAGCAGCTCGGGACAGCTGAACACCGGGGAGCTGTTTTTT.

This clonotype appeared a few times. This chain connects TRBV28 to TRBJ2-5, with D unclear. The CDR3 length is 15 residues. In germline, CDR1 is MDHEN, CDR2 SYDVKM. V lost 1 base and J 3 bases, leaving 12 bases between the germline ends. The CDR3 sequence is CASSLSGTQEETQYF. The CDR3 DNA is TGTGCCAGCAGTTTATCTGGTACGCAAGAAGAGACCCAGTACTTC.

The chain has TRBV5-1 and TRBJ2-7; 13 bases map to TRBD2. Trimming took 1 base from V and 3 from J; bases not matched to a gene: 7. The CDR3 has 17 amino acids. Germline-derived CDR1 and CDR2 are SGHRS and YFSETQ. As DNA, the CDR3 is TGCGCCAGCAGCTTGCCGACTAGCGGGAGGCGCGTCTACGAGCAGTACTTC. Its translation is CASSLPTSGRRVYEQYF.